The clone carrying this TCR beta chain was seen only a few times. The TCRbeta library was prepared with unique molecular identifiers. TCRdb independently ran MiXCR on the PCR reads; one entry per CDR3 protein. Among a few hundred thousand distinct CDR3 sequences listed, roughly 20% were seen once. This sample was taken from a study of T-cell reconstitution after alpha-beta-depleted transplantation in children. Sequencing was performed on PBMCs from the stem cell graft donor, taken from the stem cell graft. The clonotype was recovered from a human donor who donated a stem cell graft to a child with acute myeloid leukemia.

This CDR3 reads CSVRGRFAQVSTDTQYF. As DNA, the CDR3 is TGCAGCGTGAGGGGCCGGTTCGCACAGGTTAGCACAGATACGCAGTATTTT. The chain carries TRBV29-1 and TRBJ2-3; D is possibly TRBD1 or TRBD2 (5 bases each). CDR3 length: 17 residues. V was pared by 6 bases and J by 0 bases, with 22 bases between. CDR1 is SQVTM, CDR2 ANQGSEA, per germline.